These 21 T cell receptor beta chains were sequenced from one sample in a study of siplizumab effects on memory and regulatory T cells. TCRdb's table, derived via immunoSEQ multiplex PCR, lists solely in-frame clones and lacks some. This sample yields 70,000 or so clones, of which over 70% are seen a single time; 1.5% to 2% belongs to the top ten. Input material: Tregs sorted from blood. All receptors derive from a human donor in good health.

V is TRBV7-8 and J is TRBJ1-1; D unresolved. The CDR3 contains 16 residues. Germline V lookup: CDR1 SGHVS, CDR2 FQNEAQ. V was clipped by 5 bases and J by 0 bases, with 16 bases between them. DNA for the CDR3: TGTGCCAGCAGCCCCCCTTTAGGTATGATGAACACTGAAGCTTTCTTT. This translates into CASSPPLGMMNTEAFF.

This sequence joins TRBV7-3 and TRBJ1-3, with a weak D call TRBD1 (6 bases). Germline V lookup: CDR1 SGHTA, CDR2 FQGTGA. V was clipped by 2 bases and J by 3 bases, with 14 bases between them. There are 16 residues in the CDR3. The CDR3 coding sequence is TGTGCCAGCAGCTTACTGGGGGCCGCCGGTGGAAACACCATATATTTT. Amino acids: CASSLLGAAGGNTIYF.

V usage is TRBV7-2 and J usage is TRBJ2-7; D gene ambiguous. The CDR3 sequence is 13 residues long. V shed 1 base and J shed 5 bases, with 9 bases lying between them. Germline lookup yields CDR1 SGHTA and CDR2 FQGNSA. In DNA form, the CDR3 reads TGTGCCAGCAGCTTAGTCTACTCGAACGAGCAGTACTTC. Residues: CASSLVYSNEQYF.

This chain joins TRBV28 and TRBJ1-5, with a possible D match to TRBD1 (5 bases). The CDR3 is 16 amino acids. Trimming took off 4 bases at V and 1 base at J, with 14 bases between the two ends. Germline loops: CDR1 MDHEN, CDR2 SYDVKM. CDR3 amino acids: CASSSRGVRSNQPQHF. The CDR3 DNA follows: TGTGCCAGCAGTTCCCGGGGGGTTAGAAGCAATCAGCCCCAGCATTTT.

The chain recombines TRBV7-2 with TRBJ2-5; perhaps TRBD1 as D (5 bases). The germline V gene encodes CDR1 SGHTA and CDR2 FQGNSA. Trimming stripped 5 bases from V and 4 bases from J, with 11 bases between. The CDR3 is 13 residues long. The CDR3 sequence is CASSKGPVETQYF. The CDR3 coding sequence is TGTGCCAGCAGCAAGGGGCCAGTAGAGACCCAGTACTTC.

The rearrangement links TRBV6-5 to TRBJ2-2, with unresolved D. This CDR3 contains 15 residues. Deletions cut 5 bases from V and 6 bases from J, with 16 bases between. Germline loops: CDR1 MNHEY, CDR2 SVGAGI. The CDR3 coding sequence is TGTGCCAGCAGTCCTCATTTTTTGATATCCGGGGAGCTGTTTTTT. This codes for CASSPHFLISGELFF.

The genes are TRBV19 and TRBJ2-7, with D possibly being TRBD1 (6 bases). Trimming removed 3 bases from V and 6 bases from J, with 21 bases in between. Per the germline V gene, CDR1 is LNHDA and CDR2 is SQIVND (reference sequence). The CDR3 covers 16 residues. The CDR3 here is CASSIPGTPKAGEQYF. CDR3 DNA sequence: TGTGCCAGTAGTATCCCCGGGACACCTAAAGCCGGCGAGCAGTACTTC.

This chain uses TRBV10-3 with TRBJ2-2; no firm D call. The ends were cut back, 4 bases at V and 4 bases at J, with 13 bases in the middle. The V gene's germline CDR1 is ENHRY and CDR2 SYGVKD. The CDR3 covers 15 residues. The CDR3 is CAISVGLAGTGELFF. Written as DNA, the CDR3 is TGTGCCATCAGTGTAGGGTTAGCAGGCACCGGGGAGCTGTTTTTT.

J is TRBJ2-7 and V is TRBV7-8; 9 nucleotides align to TRBD1. The germline V gene has CDR1 SGHVS and CDR2 FQNEAQ. After removal of 5 bases from V and 4 bases from J, the junction contained 12 bases not matched to a gene. The CDR3 length is 16 residues. The CDR3 spells CASSPSGTGFLYEQYF. The CDR3 DNA sequence: TGTGCCAGCAGCCCCTCCGGGACAGGGTTCCTTTACGAGCAGTACTTC.

This chain connects TRBV2 to TRBJ2-2; 8 bases match TRBD1. CDR1 and CDR2 from the germline V gene are SNHLY and FYNNEI. V dropped 6 bases and J dropped 6; count of bases not matched to a gene: 9. CDR3 length: 15 amino acids. The CDR3 here is CASRQGQGASGELFF. In nucleotides, the CDR3 is TGTGCCAGCAGGCAGGGGCAGGGGGCTTCCGGGGAGCTGTTTTTT.

V and J are TRBV5-1 and TRBJ1-1, with TRBD1 matching over 11 bases. V shed 4 bases and J 4 bases; nucleotides not matched to a gene: 6. CDR1 and CDR2 (germline): SGHRS, YFSETQ. CDR3 size: 15 residues. CDR3 bases: TGCGCCAGCAGCCCTTTGGACAGGGGGCTCACTGAAGCTTTCTTT. Its protein is CASSPLDRGLTEAFF.

V is TRBV19 and J is TRBJ1-3; D unresolved. The length of the CDR3 is 15 residues. The V and J ends lost 3 bases and 0 bases respectively, with 9 bases between them. Germline assignment: CDR1 LNHDA and CDR2 SQIVND (reference sequence). The CDR3 protein is CASSIRSISGNTIYF. The CDR3 DNA follows: TGTGCCAGTAGTATCCGGTCGATCTCTGGAAACACCATATATTTT.

V usage is TRBV30 and J usage is TRBJ1-2, with D uncertain. Germline V gives CDR1 GTSNPN, CDR2 SVGIG (reference sequence). V was shortened by 3 bases and J by 4 bases, with 15 bases between the two germline ends. There are 14 residues in the CDR3. The CDR3 spells CAWRLLGFAYGYTF. CDR3 coding DNA: TGTGCCTGGAGGCTACTGGGGTTTGCCTATGGCTACACCTTC.

The chain joins TRBV29-1 to TRBJ2-7; TRBD2 aligns across 11 bases. The germline V gene has CDR1 SQVTM and CDR2 ANQGSEA. V dropped 6 bases and J dropped 7; count of bases not matched to a gene: 5. The CDR3 covers 12 residues. DNA of the CDR3: TGCAGCGTGCTAGCGGGAGGCGCAGAGCAGTACTTC. This gives the protein CSVLAGGAEQYF.

A word on this clone: Other nucleotide sequences in the sample specify the same CDR3. The V and J genes are TRBV6-5 and TRBJ2-1, with TRBD2 matching 7 bases. CDR1 and CDR2 (germline): MNHEY, SVGAGI. V shed 2 bases and J 2 bases; nucleotides not matched to a gene: 3. The CDR3 has 15 amino acids. CDR3 nucleotide sequence: TGTGCCAGCAGTTACCGGGGGAGGGCCTACAATGAGCAGTTCTTC. Its protein is CASSYRGRAYNEQFF.

The chain uses TRBV6-6 and TRBJ1-5; 10 bases map to TRBD1. This CDR3 contains 16 residues. V trimming: 0 bases; J trimming: 6 bases; junction bases outside the gene matches: 5. Germline V CDR1 and CDR2: MNHNY, SVGAGI (reference sequence). The CDR3 is CASSYSTGGSSQPQHF. In DNA form, the CDR3 reads TGTGCCAGCAGTTACTCGACAGGGGGCTCGAGTCAGCCCCAGCATTTT.

The chain carries TRBV30 and TRBJ2-2; no reliable D call. Trimming stripped 1 base from V and 1 base from J, with 4 bases between. In germline, CDR1 is GTSNPN, CDR2 SVGIG (reference sequence). This CDR3 contains 13 residues. This chain's CDR3 is CAWSGQNTGELFF. The CDR3, as DNA: TGTGCCTGGAGTGGGCAGAACACCGGGGAGCTGTTTTTT.

The chain uses TRBV19 and TRBJ1-2; D ambiguous. Trimming cost V 3 bases and J 7 bases, with 9 bases left between them. From germline, CDR1 is LNHDA and CDR2 SQIVND (reference sequence). The CDR3 runs 12 residues. The CDR3 DNA follows: TGTGCCAGTAGTATCGGCGGGTCTGGCTACACCTTC. Translated: CASSIGGSGYTF. The whole variable domain, filled in from reference TRBV19 and TRBJ1-2, reads DGGITQSPKYLFRKEGQNVTLSCEQNLNHDAMYWYRQDPGQGLRLIYYSQIVNDFQKGDIAEGYSVSREKKESFPLTVTSAQKNPTAFYLCASSIGGSGYTFGSGTRLTVV.

The chain has TRBV6-5 and TRBJ1-4; D is possibly TRBD1 (5 bases). V dropped 6 bases and J dropped 3 bases, with 14 bases sitting between them. The germline CDR1 and CDR2 sequences are MNHEY and SVGAGI. This CDR3 has 15 amino acids. The CDR3 sequence: CASSGSRGSNEKLFF. The DNA of the CDR3 is TGTGCCAGCAGCGGGAGCCGGGGGTCTAATGAAAAACTGTTTTTT.

The rearrangement joins TRBV28 to TRBJ1-2; TRBD1 aligns across 8 bases. CDR3 size: 13 residues. V lost 10 bases to trimming and J lost 8 bases; unmatched junction nucleotides: 12. Germline CDR1 MDHEN, CDR2 SYDVKM. The CDR3 region has the DNA TGTGCCACCCCGGACAGGGCCCTGAAGGGCTACACCTTC. Its protein product is CATPDRALKGYTF.

The chain is built from TRBV6-6 and TRBJ1-5; 9 bases are shared with TRBD1. J was trimmed by 5 bases and V by 6 bases; bases with no gene match: 5. Germline lookup yields CDR1 MNHNY and CDR2 SVGAGI (reference sequence). The CDR3 is 14 amino acids. The CDR3 coding sequence is TGTGCCAGCAGACCCGGGACAGGGCATCAGCCCCAGCATTTT. It is translated as CASRPGTGHQPQHF.